The source of this T cell receptor beta chain is a study of a mutant IDH1 vaccine in newly diagnosed glioma. This clone has a single count. Its target is not known. The CDR3 covers 15 residues. Looked up from germline, CDR1 is LNHDA and CDR2 is SQIVND (reference sequence). Trimming left V 7 bases short and J 3 bases short, with 19 bases between. The time point here: week 35, safety follow-up. Each dose of the vaccine consisted of 300 ug of mutant IDH1 20-mer peptide, with topical imiquimod. The repertoire was sequenced with immunoSEQ multiplex PCR; TCRdb's copy has only in-frame clones and lacks some. This table holds around 50,000 clones, approximately 79% found once.

The chain employs TRBV19 and TRBJ2-7, with D possibly matching TRBD2 (6 bases). Sequenced material: PBMCs, taken from a glioma patient whose treatment included an IDH1 peptide vaccine. The receptor's source is a man aged 40-55 years with glioma. The CDR3 DNA reads TGTGCCAGTATCCTACTAGCATTAAAGGGCTACGAGCAGTACTTC. Translated: CASILLALKGYEQYF.